This T cell receptor (beta chain) came from a study of cytomegalovirus exposure and HLA in healthy donors (dated 2017 in TCRdb). With respect to the entire study: The roughly 670 repertoires of the first cohort and the 120 validation repertoires were produced on the same platform, according to a later analysis. The aim of the study was to test whether cataloging public T cell receptors could identify signatures of past pathogen exposure. Along with the 666-subject first cohort, a separate validation cohort of over a hundred different subjects was used. To predict cytomegalovirus infection status, the study combined high-throughput TCR immunosequencing, statistical association of individual TCRs with disease status, and machine learning. What the research found in general, with its limitations: All 130 or so repertoires were used to score co-occurrence in the validation cohort in a later analysis, because that analysis had no HLA typing for the cohort. The classifier was reported to diagnose cytomegalovirus status with high specificity and sensitivity in both the original and validation cohorts. A later analysis found that TCRs clustered in the first cohort also tended to co-occur in the roughly 120 validation repertoires, with about 94% of cluster scores above 0. A few of the identified cytomegalovirus-associated TCR beta chains were confirmed in vitro to be specific for cytomegalovirus antigens. The authors suggested that the approach could potentially be generalized to other disease states and immunological phenotypes. Across donors, most TCR sequences were observed very rarely, whereas some public TCRs were present in many individuals. The study gave a list of 150 to 200 TCR beta chains associated with cytomegalovirus.

On this clone: Its target antigen remains unknown. Within one base of it there is no much larger clone, and no base qualities were kept.

The donors belonged to the validation cohort of around 130 subjects, which was separate from the roughly 700-subject first cohort. Receptor amplification or capture employed the immunoSEQ multiplex PCR assay. The paper's data handling went like this. To diagnose cytomegalovirus status from the catalog of TCR beta chain sequences, a statistical classification framework was built. TCRdb obtained this table from immuneACCESS and retained in-frame rearrangements with V and J assigned. These tables miss some clones; where compared with another copy, unresolved V genes account for less than half of the shortfall, and the remainder is unexplained. The V and J calls and clone size were taken over from that table, and D and trimming were inferred from the DNA. This sample lists 200,000 to 250,000 clones; over 75% were detected once. 9.5% to 15% of the sample lies in the top ten. The TCR originated in a young man in good health and CMV-seropositive. The material sequenced was PBMCs.

The CDR3 in this case is CATARVNSNQPQHF. The DNA sequence is given as TGTGCCACCGCACGAGTCAATAGCAATCAGCCCCAGCATTTT. This sequence uses TRBV27 and TRBJ1-5, with no confidently assigned D gene. The CDR3, cysteine through phenylalanine, is 14 amino acids long. Only the CDR3 portion is preserved as DNA: 42 bases, with reading frame beginning at the first base. CDR1 and CDR2 are drawn from the germline V gene (reference sequence): MNHEY, SMNVEV. V loses 10 bases of germline sequence and J loses 0 bases, and the interval between the two ends is 13 bases.